These 11 T cell receptor beta chains share one sample of origin, sequenced in a study of shared clonotypes between healthy human individuals (dated by TCRdb to 2018 to 2021). CD8 naive samples were obtained by positive selection for CCR7 among CD45RO-negative cells, yielding a CD45RA+CCR7+ population from which TemRA cells were excluded. The protocol used for the library was the immunoSEQ multiplex PCR assay. Imported from immuneACCESS, the table was reduced by TCRdb to in-frame sequences with V and J called. These copies leave out some clones; in studies compared against another copy, an unresolved V gene accounts for under half, and the cause of the remainder is not known. Recorded for this sample are under 700,000 clones; roughly 96% of them occurred a single time. The biggest ten clones account for approximately 0.11% of the sample. The sequenced sample consisted of naive CD8+ T cells sorted from blood. Sample cell subset or site, as interpreted from the label and publication: CD45RA+CCR7+. Receptors originate from a woman younger than 45 in good health.

This chain joins TRBV27 and TRBJ2-5; D may match TRBD1 or TRBD2 (6 bases each). V was shortened by 2 bases and J by 4 bases, with 17 bases between the two germline ends. The CDR3 runs 16 residues. From germline, CDR1 is MNHEY and CDR2 SMNVEV (reference sequence). CDR3: CASSLEGGGLGETQYF. The CDR3 nucleotides are TGTGCCAGCAGTTTAGAGGGGGGCGGTCTGGGAGAGACCCAGTACTTC.

The chain employs TRBV19 and TRBJ1-1; 8 bases are shared with TRBD1. Per the germline V gene, CDR1 is LNHDA and CDR2 is SQIVND (reference sequence). Trimming removed 9 bases from V and 4 bases from J; junction bases left unmatched: 10. CDR3 length: 14 residues. The CDR3 DNA is TGTGCCAGCCACAACCGCGGACAGGGCACTGAAGCTTTCTTT. This codes for CASHNRGQGTEAFF.

The count of this clone is one. This chain joins TRBV29-1 and TRBJ1-3, with D unresolved. This CDR3 comprises 13 residues. V was trimmed by 5 bases and J by 3 bases, leaving 11 bases between them. The germline CDR1 and CDR2 sequences are SQVTM and ANQGSEA. For the CDR3, the DNA is TGCAGCGTTACGACCGGGAGTGGAAACACCATATATTTT. Translation: CSVTTGSGNTIYF.

This clone occurred once. This sequence joins TRBV2 and TRBJ2-5; a possible D gene is TRBD2 (7 bases). Trimming took 6 bases from V and 4 from J, leaving 15 bases between them. Germline CDR1 SNHLY, CDR2 FYNNEI. CDR3 size: 14 residues. In DNA form, the CDR3 reads TGTGCCAGCAGCCAACAGGGAGGGGGAGAGACCCAGTACTTC. Translated, it gives CASSQQGGGETQYF.

The rearrangement links TRBV5-1 to TRBJ2-7, with 7 bases aligning to TRBD2. The germline gives CDR1 SGHRS, CDR2 YFSETQ. The CDR3 has 15 amino acids. The V gene end was trimmed by 5 bases and the J gene end by 2 bases; junction bases not matched to a gene: 10. CDR3 in DNA: TGCGCCAGCAGGACTGTGGCGGGGGAGACCTACGAGCAGTACTTC. Translated, it gives CASRTVAGETYEQYF.

The chain uses TRBV15 and TRBJ1-5, with 10 positions matching TRBD1. CDR3 size: 18 residues. The V gene's germline CDR1 is LNHNV and CDR2 YYDKDF (reference sequence). V lost 1 base to trimming and J lost 0 bases; unmatched junction nucleotides: 6. This CDR3 is CATSRARDRGNSNQPQHF. The CDR3 DNA sequence: TGTGCCACCAGCAGAGCCCGGGACAGGGGAAATAGCAATCAGCCCCAGCATTTT.

The rearrangement uses TRBV4-1 and TRBJ2-7, with unresolved D. The CDR3 extends over 14 amino acids. Germline-derived CDR1 and CDR2 are MGHRA and YSYEKL. Trimming cost V 0 bases and J 2 bases, with 8 bases left between them. The CDR3 spells CASSQDVVTYEQYF. CDR3 nucleotides: TGCGCCAGCAGCCAAGATGTAGTAACCTACGAGCAGTACTTC.

The chain couples TRBV28 to TRBJ2-7, with 11 bases lining up with TRBD1. The V gene's germline CDR1 is MDHEN and CDR2 SYDVKM. V lost 2 bases and J lost 1; bases outside the gene matches: 1. This CDR3 region has 15 residues. This CDR3 is CASSLGQGASYEQYF. In nucleotides, the CDR3 is TGTGCCAGCAGTTTAGGACAGGGGGCTTCCTACGAGCAGTACTTC.

CDR3 bases: TGTGCCAGCAGCTTAGACGGACAGGACAATGAGCAGTTCTTC. Translating gives CASSLDGQDNEQFF. This chain links TRBV13 with TRBJ2-1; 7 positions match TRBD1. J lost 5 bases, V lost 1 base, and 2 bases had no gene match. Germline values: CDR1 PRHDT, CDR2 FYEKMQ (reference sequence). This CDR3 spans 14 amino acids.

The genes are TRBV7-9 and TRBJ1-1; TRBD1 matches at 8 bases. Germline V gene lookup returns CDR1 SEHNR and CDR2 FQNEAQ (reference sequence). The V segment lost 11 bases and the J segment 1 base; nucleotides outside the gene matches: 12. The CDR3 is made up of 15 amino acids. The CDR3 nucleotides are TGTGCCCGTTATTGGGGCAGGGGGCCGAACACTGAAGCTTTCTTT. This codes for CARYWGRGPNTEAFF.

The chain uses TRBV28 and TRBJ1-1; TRBD1 might be the D (5 bases). Per germline, CDR1 MDHEN and CDR2 SYDVKM. The V end lost 2 bases, the J end lost 3 bases, and 7 bases lay between the germline ends. This CDR3 is built from 13 residues. The CDR3 nucleotides are TGTGCCAGCAGTTTACCAGGGTACACTGAAGCTTTCTTT. It codes for CASSLPGYTEAFF.